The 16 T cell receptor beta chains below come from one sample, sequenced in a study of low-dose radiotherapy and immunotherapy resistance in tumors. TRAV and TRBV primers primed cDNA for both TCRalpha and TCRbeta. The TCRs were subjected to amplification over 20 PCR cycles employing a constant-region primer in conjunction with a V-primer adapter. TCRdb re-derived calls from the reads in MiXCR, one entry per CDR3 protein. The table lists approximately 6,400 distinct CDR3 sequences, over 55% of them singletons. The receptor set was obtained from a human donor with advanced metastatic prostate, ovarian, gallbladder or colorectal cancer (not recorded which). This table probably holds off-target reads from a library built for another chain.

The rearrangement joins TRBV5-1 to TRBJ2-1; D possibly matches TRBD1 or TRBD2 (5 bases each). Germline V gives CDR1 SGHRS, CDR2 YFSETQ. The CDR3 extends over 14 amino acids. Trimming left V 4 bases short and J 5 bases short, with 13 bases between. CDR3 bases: TGCGCCAGCAGCCTGTCGGGGCCCCACAATGAGCAGTTCTTC. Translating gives CASSLSGPHNEQFF.

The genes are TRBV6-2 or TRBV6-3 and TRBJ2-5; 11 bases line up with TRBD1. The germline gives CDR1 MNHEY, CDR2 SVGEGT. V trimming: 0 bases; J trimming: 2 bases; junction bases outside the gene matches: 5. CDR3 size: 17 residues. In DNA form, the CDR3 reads TGTGCCAGCAGTTACTCGGGACAGGGGGTAGGACAAGAGACCCAGTACTTC. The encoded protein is CASSYSGQGVGQETQYF.

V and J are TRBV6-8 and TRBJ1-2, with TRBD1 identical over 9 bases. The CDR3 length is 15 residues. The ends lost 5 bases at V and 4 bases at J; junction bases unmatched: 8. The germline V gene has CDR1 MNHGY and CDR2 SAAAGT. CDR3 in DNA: TGTGCCAGCAGTCTCCGGACAGGGGAGACCTATGGCTACACCTTC. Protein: CASSLRTGETYGYTF.

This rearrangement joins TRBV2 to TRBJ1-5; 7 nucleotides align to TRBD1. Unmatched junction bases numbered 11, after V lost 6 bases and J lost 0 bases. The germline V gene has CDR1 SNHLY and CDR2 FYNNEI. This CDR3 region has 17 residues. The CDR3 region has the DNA TGTGCCAGCAGCAACGCGGGGGACAGCGCTAGCAATCAGCCCCAGCATTTT. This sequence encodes CASSNAGDSASNQPQHF.

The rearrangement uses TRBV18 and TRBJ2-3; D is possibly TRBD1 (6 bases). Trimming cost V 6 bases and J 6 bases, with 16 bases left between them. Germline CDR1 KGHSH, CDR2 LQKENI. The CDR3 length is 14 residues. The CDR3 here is CASSPQTGPDTQYF. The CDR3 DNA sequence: TGTGCCAGCTCCCCTCAGACAGGACCTGATACGCAGTATTTT.

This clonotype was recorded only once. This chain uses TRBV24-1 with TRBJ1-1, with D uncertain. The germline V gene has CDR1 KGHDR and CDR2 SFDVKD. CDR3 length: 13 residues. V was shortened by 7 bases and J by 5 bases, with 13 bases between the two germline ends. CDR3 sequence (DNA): TGTGCCACCAGCAGAGGGCAAGATACTGAAGCTTTCTTT. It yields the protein CATSRGQDTEAFF.

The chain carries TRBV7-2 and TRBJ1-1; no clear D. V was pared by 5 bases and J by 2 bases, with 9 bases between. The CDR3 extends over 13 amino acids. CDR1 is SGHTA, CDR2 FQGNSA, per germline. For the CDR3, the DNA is TGTGCCAGCAGCCTCGCCCCTAACACTGAAGCTTTCTTT. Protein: CASSLAPNTEAFF.

CDR3 sequence reads: CASGGSLTEAFF. The CDR3 DNA reads as TGTGCCAGCGGAGGTTCCTTGACTGAAGCTTTCTTT. The V gene is TRBV6-8, the J gene TRBJ1-1, with D unresolved. Germline assignment: CDR1 MNHGY and CDR2 SAAAGT. The CDR3 length is 12 residues. Trimming removed 8 bases at V and 5 bases at J, with 12 bases between.

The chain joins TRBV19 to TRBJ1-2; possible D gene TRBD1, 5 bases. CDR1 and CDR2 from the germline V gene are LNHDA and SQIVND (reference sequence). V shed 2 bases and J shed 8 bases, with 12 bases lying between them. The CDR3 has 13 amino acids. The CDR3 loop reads CASSIRQGGGYTF. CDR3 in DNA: TGTGCCAGTAGTATAAGGCAGGGCGGCGGCTACACCTTC.

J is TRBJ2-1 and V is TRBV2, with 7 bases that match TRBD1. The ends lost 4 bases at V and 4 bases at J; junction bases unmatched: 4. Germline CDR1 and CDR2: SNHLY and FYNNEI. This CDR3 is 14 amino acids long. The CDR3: CASSALTGYNEQFF. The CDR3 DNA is TGTGCCAGCAGTGCCCTGACAGGGTACAATGAGCAGTTCTTC.

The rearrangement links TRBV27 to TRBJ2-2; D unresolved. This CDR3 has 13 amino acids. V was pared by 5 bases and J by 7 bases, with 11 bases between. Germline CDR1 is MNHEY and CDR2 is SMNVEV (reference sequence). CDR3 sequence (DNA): TGTGCCAGCAGTGTATTAGGTGGCGGGGAGCTGTTTTTT. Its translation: CASSVLGGGELFF.

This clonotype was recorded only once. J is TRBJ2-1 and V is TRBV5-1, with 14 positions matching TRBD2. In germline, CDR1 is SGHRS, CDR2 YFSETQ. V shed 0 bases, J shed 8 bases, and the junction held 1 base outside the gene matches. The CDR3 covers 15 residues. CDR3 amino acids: CASSLETSGGDEQFF. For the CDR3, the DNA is TGCGCCAGCAGCTTGGAGACTAGCGGGGGGGATGAGCAGTTCTTC.

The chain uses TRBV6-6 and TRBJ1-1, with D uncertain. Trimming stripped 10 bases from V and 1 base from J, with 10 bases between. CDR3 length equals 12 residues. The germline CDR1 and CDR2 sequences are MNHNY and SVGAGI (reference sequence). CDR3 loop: CATTRGNTEAFF. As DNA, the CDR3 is TGTGCCACCACACGGGGGAACACTGAAGCTTTCTTT.

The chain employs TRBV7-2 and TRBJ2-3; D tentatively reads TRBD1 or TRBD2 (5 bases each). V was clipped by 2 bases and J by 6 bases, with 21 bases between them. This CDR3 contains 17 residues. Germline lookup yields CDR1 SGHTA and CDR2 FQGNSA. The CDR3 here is CASSLLLRDRLFDTQYF. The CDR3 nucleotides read TGTGCCAGCAGCTTACTACTCCGGGACCGTCTTTTTGATACGCAGTATTTT.

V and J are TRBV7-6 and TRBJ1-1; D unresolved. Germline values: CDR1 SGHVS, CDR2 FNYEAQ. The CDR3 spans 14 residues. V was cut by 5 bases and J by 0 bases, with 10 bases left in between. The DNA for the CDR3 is TGTGCCAGCAGCGTGGATGTGATGAACACTGAAGCTTTCTTT. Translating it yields CASSVDVMNTEAFF.

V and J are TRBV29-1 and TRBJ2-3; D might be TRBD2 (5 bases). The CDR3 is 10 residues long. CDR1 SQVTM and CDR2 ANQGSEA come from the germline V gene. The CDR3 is CTGIADTQYF. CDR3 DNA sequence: TGCACCGGGATCGCAGATACGCAGTATTTT.